This T cell receptor beta chain was found in a study of naive and memory T cell subsets. Findings of the study overall: Over 95% of naive TCR sequences appeared only once after error correction, unlike memory subsets. Possibly reflecting memory cells re-expressing CD45RA, a few larger clonotypes occurred in naive repertoires, especially CD8. Activation and differentiation may alter RNA-based TCR counts.

Both TRBC1 and TRBC2 were covered by a beta constant-region primer of two equimolar oligonucleotides. Four rounds of PCR amplified the ligated cDNA using nested alpha and beta constant-region primers plus SP2. TCRdb independently ran MiXCR on the UMI-ligation and nested PCR reads; one entry per CDR3 protein. The sample includes approximately 150,000 distinct CDR3 sequences, under 25% of them seen just once. A note on this clonotype: Its antigen is unknown.

V gave up 5 bases and J gave up 9 bases, with 11 bases separating them. Germline lookup yields CDR1 MNHNS and CDR2 SASEGT. This CDR3 is 12 amino acids long. After the first PCR, alpha and beta chain libraries were processed separately. The receptor was derived from a human donor in good health. The chain recombines TRBV6-1 with TRBJ2-1, with D possibly matching TRBD1 (6 bases). Sequenced material: naive CD4+ T cells from blood. The CDR3 reads CASSNRVTEQFF. CDR3 nucleotides: TGTGCCAGCAGTAACAGGGTTACTGAGCAGTTCTTC.